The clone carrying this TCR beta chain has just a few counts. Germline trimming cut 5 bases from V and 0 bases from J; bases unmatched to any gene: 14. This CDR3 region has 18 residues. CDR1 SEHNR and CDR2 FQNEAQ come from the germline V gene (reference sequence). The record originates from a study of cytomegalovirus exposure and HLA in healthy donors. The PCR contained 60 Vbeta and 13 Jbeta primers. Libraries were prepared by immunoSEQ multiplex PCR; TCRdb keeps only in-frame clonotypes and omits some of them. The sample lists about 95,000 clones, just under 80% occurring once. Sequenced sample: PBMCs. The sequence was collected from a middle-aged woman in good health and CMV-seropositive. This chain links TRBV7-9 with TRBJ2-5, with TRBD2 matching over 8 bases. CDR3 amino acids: CASSPGGLTSEYQETQYF. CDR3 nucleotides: TGTGCCAGCAGCCCAGGAGGCCTGACTAGCGAGTACCAAGAGACCCAGTACTTC. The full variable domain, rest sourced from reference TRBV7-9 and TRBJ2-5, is DTGVSQNPRHKITKRGQNVTFRCDPISEHNRLYWYRQTLGQGPEFLTYFQNEAQLEKSRLLSDRFSAERPKGSFSTLEIQRTEQGDSAMYLCASSPGGLTSEYQETQYFGPGTRLLVL.